Sequencing of this T cell receptor (beta chain) was carried out in a study of blood T cell repertoires in COVID-19. This clone was seen a single time. Deletions cut 4 bases from V and 0 bases from J, with 13 bases between. The CDR3 has 15 amino acids. The germline V gene has CDR1 SGHRS and CDR2 YFSETQ. Sequenced by immunoSEQ multiplex PCR; TCRdb stores in-frame clones only, minus some. The repertoire holds over 100,000 clones, with about 90% as singletons. Seattle's cohort entered during active infection and was followed longitudinally. This receptor was taken from a woman aged 50 to 65 with COVID-19, enrolled during active disease. The sequencing sample was made of peripheral blood. The chain employs TRBV5-1 and TRBJ1-1; D perhaps matches TRBD1 (5 bases). CDR3 sequence: CASSTLGGVNTEAFF. The DNA of the CDR3 is TGCGCCAGCAGCACCCTGGGGGGGGTGAACACTGAAGCTTTCTTT.